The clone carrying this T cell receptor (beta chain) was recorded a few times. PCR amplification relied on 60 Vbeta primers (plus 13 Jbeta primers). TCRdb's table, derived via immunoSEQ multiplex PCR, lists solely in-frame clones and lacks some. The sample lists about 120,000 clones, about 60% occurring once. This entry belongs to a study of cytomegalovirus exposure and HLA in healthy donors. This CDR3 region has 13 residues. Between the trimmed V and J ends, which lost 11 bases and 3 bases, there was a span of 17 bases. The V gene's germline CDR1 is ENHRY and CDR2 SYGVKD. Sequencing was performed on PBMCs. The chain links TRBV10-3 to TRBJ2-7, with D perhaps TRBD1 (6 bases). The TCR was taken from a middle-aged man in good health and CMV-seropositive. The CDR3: CAARLDRNYEQYF. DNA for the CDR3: TGTGCCGCTCGCTTGGACAGAAACTACGAGCAGTACTTC.